A selection of T cell receptor beta chains follows, all from one sample in a study of blood T cell repertoires in COVID-19. The method was immunoSEQ multiplex PCR; TCRdb's version includes in-frame clones alone and lacks a portion of them. The table shows about 150,000 clones, with around 83% occurring only once. Sequencing input: peripheral blood. All receptors derive from a woman in her sixties or seventies who had recovered from COVID-19. Both conserved end residues are part of each CDR3. Fields, in order: V gene, J gene, D gene, clone size, CDR3 DNA, CDR3 protein. The D gene is left open where the match is weak. Size is stated for part of the rows, as once, few or many counts, or as a class when the clone is expanded.

>TRBV5-4|TRBJ1-1|TRBD1|NA
TGTGCCAGCAGCCCGGGACAGGGACGGAACACTGAAGCTTTCTTT
CASSPGQGRNTEAFF
>TRBV18|TRBJ2-2|NA|few
TGTGCCAGCTCACCACCGCGGGCAGGGGTCACCGGGGAGCTGTTTTTT
CASSPPRAGVTGELFF
>TRBV7-9|TRBJ1-2|NA|NA
TGTGCCAGCAGCTTAGGCCCCCTCTACGGTGGCTACACCTTC
CASSLGPLYGGYTF
>TRBV5-1|TRBJ2-5|NA|NA
TGCGCCAGCGGAATACCGTCAGGGGACCAAGAGACCCAGTACTTC
CASGIPSGDQETQYF
>TRBV7-6|TRBJ1-4|TRBD1|NA
TGTGCCAGCAGCTCCGGGACAGGGGCCAGAGGTGAAAAACTGTTTTTT
CASSSGTGARGEKLFF
>TRBV6-2/TRBV6-3|TRBJ2-2|TRBD2|NA
TGTGCCAGCAGCCGCAGCGGGAGGGCCGGGGCCGGGGAGCTGTTTTTT
CASSRSGRAGAGELFF
>TRBV18|TRBJ1-1|NA|NA
TGTGCCAGCTCACCACGTCAGGGTAGGCCCTGGGACACTGAAGCTTTCTTT
CASSPRQGRPWDTEAFF
>TRBV7-3|TRBJ2-2|TRBD2|NA
TGTGCCAGCAGCTTAGGCGCTAGCGGGAGTTCGGTCGGGGAGCTGTTTTTT
CASSLGASGSSVGELFF
>TRBV28|TRBJ2-2|NA|many
TGTGCCAGCACGGGTCCGAACACCGGGGAGCTGTTTTTT
CASTGPNTGELFF
>TRBV2|TRBJ2-7|TRBD2|NA
TGTGCCAGCACCCCAGCGCGGGAGGAGCAGTACTTC
CASTPAREEQYF
>TRBV19|TRBJ2-1|NA|NA
TGTGCCAGTAGTATGGGCCCTGGACAGTCGGACTACAATGAGCAGTTCTTC
CASSMGPGQSDYNEQFF
>TRBV2|TRBJ2-3|TRBD2|NA
TGTGCCAGCGGTGGTGGGGGGGTAACAGATACGCAGTATTTT
CASGGGGVTDTQYF
>TRBV9|TRBJ1-1|NA|NA
TGTGCCAGCATGGGGCCGGGCACTGAAGCTTTCTTT
CASMGPGTEAFF
>TRBV2|TRBJ2-1|TRBD1|NA
TGTGCCAGCAGTCCACCAGGGGGCCGCTCCTACAATGAGCAGTTCTTC
CASSPPGGRSYNEQFF
>TRBV10-3|TRBJ2-7|NA|once
TGTGCCATCAGTGAGGCAGGTAGCTCCTACGAGCAGTACTTC
CAISEAGSSYEQYF
>TRBV18|TRBJ2-3|NA|NA
TGTGCCAGCTCACCACAGCGGAGCACAGATACGCAGTATTTT
CASSPQRSTDTQYF
>TRBV6-1|TRBJ2-7|NA|few
TGTGCCAGCAGTGAAGCTGTAAACAGCCACGAGCAGTACTTC
CASSEAVNSHEQYF
>TRBV5-4|TRBJ2-7|NA|NA
TGTGCCAGCAGCTTGGGACAGGCCGACACCTACGAGCAGTACTTC
CASSLGQADTYEQYF
>TRBV7-2|TRBJ2-7|NA|NA
TGTGCCAGCAGCCCCCCCGGAGTTTGGGTGCAGTACTTC
CASSPPGVWVQYF
>TRBV7-9|TRBJ1-2|TRBD1|few
TGTGCCAGCAGAGAGACAGGGGGAAACTATGGCTACACCTTC
CASRETGGNYGYTF
>TRBV5-1|TRBJ2-5|TRBD2|NA
TGCGCCAGCAGCTTGGGGGCAACCCTAGCGGGAGGTTGGGAGACCCAGTACTTC
CASSLGATLAGGWETQYF
>TRBV7-3|TRBJ2-5|NA|NA
TGTGCCAGCAGCTCCACAGGGAGACCCCAAGAGACCCAGTACTTC
CASSSTGRPQETQYF
>TRBV7-8|TRBJ2-1|TRBD2|few
TGTGCCAGCAGCCGAGGTGGAGGACTAGAGGGCAATGAGCAGTTCTTC
CASSRGGGLEGNEQFF
>TRBV19|TRBJ1-3|NA|once
TGTGCCAGTAGCCCCACGCGCTCTGGAAACACCATATATTTT
CASSPTRSGNTIYF
>TRBV18|TRBJ1-2|NA|NA
TGTGCCAGCTCACCAGGAGGGGCCTATGGCTACACCTTC
CASSPGGAYGYTF
>TRBV7-9|TRBJ2-3|TRBD1|NA
TGTGCCAGCAGCCCCCTCCGGTGGTACAGGGGAAGCACAGATACGCAGTATTTT
CASSPLRWYRGSTDTQYF
>TRBV27|TRBJ2-1|TRBD2|NA
TGTGCCAGCAGTCCACTAGCGGTCTCCTACAATGAGCAGTTCTTC
CASSPLAVSYNEQFF
>TRBV6-5|TRBJ1-4|TRBD1|NA
TGTGCCAGCGGAGGGACAGGGACTAATGAAAAACTGTTTTTT
CASGGTGTNEKLFF
>TRBV10-3|TRBJ1-2|NA|once
TGTGCCATCAGCTTACAGGACTATGGCTACACCTTC
CAISLQDYGYTF
>TRBV10-3|TRBJ2-7|NA|NA
TGTGCCATCAGTGAGGGGGCCGGCACCTACGAGCAGTACTTC
CAISEGAGTYEQYF
>TRBV10-3|TRBJ2-7|TRBD2|NA
TGTGCCATCAGTGGGGGACTAGGGTACGAGCAGTACTTC
CAISGGLGYEQYF
>TRBV7-8|TRBJ2-5|TRBD2|NA
TGTGCCAGCAGCCCCGGGACTAGCCAAGAGACCCAGTACTTC
CASSPGTSQETQYF
>TRBV4-2|TRBJ1-2|TRBD1|NA
TGTGCCAGCAGCCACCCATCGGCGGGACAGGGGGGTGGCTACACCTTC
CASSHPSAGQGGGYTF
>TRBV7-2|TRBJ2-7|TRBD1|NA
TGTGCCAGCAGCAAACGTACAGGGGGCTTGTCCTACGAGCAGTACTTC
CASSKRTGGLSYEQYF
>TRBV18|TRBJ2-5|TRBD2|NA
TGTGCCAGCTCACCCCATGAGGCGGGGGGCCCCGGGGGGGCCCAGTACTTC
CASSPHEAGGPGGAQYF
>TRBV5-6|TRBJ1-3|NA|NA
TGTGCCAGCAGCTTGCGGGTCGCTGGAAACACCATATATTTT
CASSLRVAGNTIYF
>TRBV11-3|TRBJ2-7|TRBD1|NA
TGTGCCAGCAGCTCCAGACAGGGAAGAGGACAAGCCGAGCAGTACTTC
CASSSRQGRGQAEQYF
>TRBV27|TRBJ1-4|TRBD1|once
TGTGCCAGCAGTACAGGGGTTCATGAAAAACTGTTTTTT
CASSTGVHEKLFF
>TRBV5-1|TRBJ2-7|TRBD1|NA
TGCGCCAGCAGCCCGGGGACAGCCTACGAGCAGTACTTC
CASSPGTAYEQYF
>TRBV3-1/TRBV3-2|TRBJ2-2|TRBD2|NA
TGTGCCAGCAGCCCCCCTAGCGGGGGAGCGACTGGGGAGCTGTTTTTT
CASSPPSGGATGELFF
>TRBV27|TRBJ2-7|TRBD2|NA
TGTGCCAGCAGTTTATCGGAGGGGATAGCGGGGGGGCATTGGGAGCAGTACTTC
CASSLSEGIAGGHWEQYF
>TRBV29-1|TRBJ1-2|TRBD1|NA
TGCAGCGTACAGGGGGGTACTAACTATGGCTACACCTTC
CSVQGGTNYGYTF
>TRBV28|TRBJ1-4|NA|NA
TGTGCCAGCGGACTCTCCTCAACTAATGAAAAACTGTTTTTT
CASGLSSTNEKLFF
>TRBV5-1|TRBJ2-1|TRBD2|NA
TGCGCCAGCAGCTTACCGGGACTAGCGGGAGGGGAGCAGTTCTTC
CASSLPGLAGGEQFF
>TRBV6-1|TRBJ1-2|NA|NA
TGTGCCAGCAGTCCCCTCGGGGGATATGGCTACACCTTC
CASSPLGGYGYTF
>TRBV11-2|TRBJ1-2|NA|once
TGTGCCAGCAGCCAAAGAGGTCCAGCTTATGGCTACACCTTC
CASSQRGPAYGYTF
>TRBV6-5|TRBJ2-7|TRBD1|NA
TGTGCCAGCAGCAAGGACAGGGGGCCCACCTACGAGCAGTACTTC
CASSKDRGPTYEQYF
>TRBV3-1/TRBV3-2|TRBJ2-2|NA|NA
TGTGCCAGCAGCCCGTGGAGGGTTGTCTCCACCGGGGAGCTGTTTTTT
CASSPWRVVSTGELFF
>TRBV19|TRBJ1-5|NA|NA
TGTGCCAGCCCCGGGTCCCAGCATTTT
CASPGSQHF
>TRBV19|TRBJ2-2|TRBD1|NA
TGTGCCAGTACCCCCGGGACAGCGAACACCGGGGAGCTGTTTTTT
CASTPGTANTGELFF
>TRBV28|TRBJ2-2|TRBD1|NA
TGTGCCAGCACCCCGGACAGGGTGGGCACCGGGGAGCTGTTTTTT
CASTPDRVGTGELFF
>TRBV5-1|TRBJ2-1|NA|NA
TGCGCCAGCAGCCCGACGGACAGCTCTTACAATGAGCAGTTCTTC
CASSPTDSSYNEQFF
>TRBV4-2|TRBJ1-1|TRBD1|NA
TGTGCCAGCAGCCAGCCCAGGGGGAGGACTGAAGCTTTCTTT
CASSQPRGRTEAFF
>TRBV19|TRBJ1-5|NA|NA
TGTGCCAGTACACAAAATCAGCCCCAGCATTTT
CASTQNQPQHF
>TRBV4-3|TRBJ2-3|TRBD2|NA
TGCGCCAGCAGCCAGGCTAGCGGGAGCACAGATACGCAGTATTTT
CASSQASGSTDTQYF
>TRBV5-4|TRBJ2-2|TRBD1|once
TGTGCCAGCAGCCCCCCCGGGACAGGGGGCGCGGGGACCGGGGAGCTGTTTTTT
CASSPPGTGGAGTGELFF
>TRBV28|TRBJ2-1|NA|NA
TGTGCCAGCAGTCGGACACCGTACAATGAGCAGTTCTTC
CASSRTPYNEQFF
>TRBV7-3|TRBJ2-4|NA|NA
TGTGCCAGCAGCCCTGCCCGGGGTGGTTTGTTGTACTTC
CASSPARGGLLYF
>TRBV11-3|TRBJ2-7|NA|NA
TGTGCCAGCAGCTCACTCCCCCGGGGACACTCTGGCGAGCAGTACTTC
CASSSLPRGHSGEQYF
>TRBV29-1|TRBJ1-5|NA|NA
TGCAGCGTTGCGGAGGCCGGGACGGGGGGTCAGCCCCAGCATTTT
CSVAEAGTGGQPQHF